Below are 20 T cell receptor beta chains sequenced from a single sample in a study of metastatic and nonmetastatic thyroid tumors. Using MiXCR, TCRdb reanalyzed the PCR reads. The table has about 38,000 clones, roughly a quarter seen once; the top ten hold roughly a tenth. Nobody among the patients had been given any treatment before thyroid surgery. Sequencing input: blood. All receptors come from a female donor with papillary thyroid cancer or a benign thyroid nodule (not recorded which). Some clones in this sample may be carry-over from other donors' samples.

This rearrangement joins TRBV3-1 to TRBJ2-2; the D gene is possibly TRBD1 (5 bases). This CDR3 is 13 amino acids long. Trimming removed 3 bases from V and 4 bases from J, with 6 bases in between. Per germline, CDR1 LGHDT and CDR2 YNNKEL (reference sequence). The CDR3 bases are TGTGCCAGCAGCCAGACAGTCACCGGGGAGCTGTTTTTT. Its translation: CASSQTVTGELFF.

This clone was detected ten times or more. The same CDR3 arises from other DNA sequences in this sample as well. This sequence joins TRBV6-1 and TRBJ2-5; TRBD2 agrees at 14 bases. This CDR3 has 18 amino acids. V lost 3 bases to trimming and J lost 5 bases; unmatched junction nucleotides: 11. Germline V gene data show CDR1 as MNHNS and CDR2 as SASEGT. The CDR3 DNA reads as TGTGCCAGCAGTGAGCGACTAGCGGGGGGGCCAAGCCAGGAGACCCAGTACTTC. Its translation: CASSERLAGGPSQETQYF.

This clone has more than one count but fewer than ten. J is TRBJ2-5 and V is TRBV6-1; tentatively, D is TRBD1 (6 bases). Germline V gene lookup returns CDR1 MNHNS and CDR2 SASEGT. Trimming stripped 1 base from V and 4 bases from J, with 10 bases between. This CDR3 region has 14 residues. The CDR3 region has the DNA TGTGCCAGCAGTGAAGGACAGGAGTCAGAGACCCAGTACTTC. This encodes CASSEGQESETQYF.

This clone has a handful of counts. The CDR3 region is CASIPRIGLAGVETQYF. Here the CDR3 DNA reads TGTGCCAGCATCCCGAGAATTGGACTAGCGGGGGTGGAGACCCAGTACTTC. This chain connects TRBV9 to TRBJ2-5; 13 bases align to TRBD2. V was pared by 6 bases and J by 5 bases, with 13 bases of the junction left unmatched. This CDR3 comprises 17 residues. Germline V gene data show CDR1 as SGDLS and CDR2 as YYNGEE. Combining the CDR3 with reference TRBV9 and TRBJ2-5 gives the whole variable domain DSGVTQTPKHLITATGQRVTLRCSPRSGDLSVYWYQQSLDQGLQFLIQYYNGEERAKGNILERFSAQQFPDLHSELNLSSLELGDSALYFCASIPRIGLAGVETQYFGPGTRLLVL.

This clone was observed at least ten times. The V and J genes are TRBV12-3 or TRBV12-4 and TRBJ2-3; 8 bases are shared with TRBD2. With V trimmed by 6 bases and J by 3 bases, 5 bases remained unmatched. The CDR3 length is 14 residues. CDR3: CASRKSGGTDTQYF. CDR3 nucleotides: TGTGCCAGCAGGAAAAGCGGGGGTACAGATACGCAGTATTTT.

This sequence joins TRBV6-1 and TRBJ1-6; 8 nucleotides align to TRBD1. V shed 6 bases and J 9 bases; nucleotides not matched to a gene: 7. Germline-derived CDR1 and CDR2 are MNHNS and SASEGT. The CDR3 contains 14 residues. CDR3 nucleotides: TGTGCCAGCAGGACGGACAGGGCGGGTTCACCCCTCCACTTT. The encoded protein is CASRTDRAGSPLHF.

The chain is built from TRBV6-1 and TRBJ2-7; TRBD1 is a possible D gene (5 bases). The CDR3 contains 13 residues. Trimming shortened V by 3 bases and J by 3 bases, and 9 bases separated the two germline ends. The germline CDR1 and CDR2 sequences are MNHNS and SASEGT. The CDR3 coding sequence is TGTGCCAGCAGTGATCGAGACAGCTACGAGCAGTACTTC. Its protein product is CASSDRDSYEQYF.

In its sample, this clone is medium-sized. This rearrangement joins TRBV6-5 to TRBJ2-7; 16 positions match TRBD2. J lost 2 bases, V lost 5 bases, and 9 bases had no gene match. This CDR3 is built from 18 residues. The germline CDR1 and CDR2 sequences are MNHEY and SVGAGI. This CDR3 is CASSLGLAGGKFAYEQYF. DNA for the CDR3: TGTGCCAGCAGTCTGGGACTAGCGGGAGGGAAGTTTGCCTACGAGCAGTACTTC.

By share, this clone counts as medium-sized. CDR3: CASSSTTGGGYTF. DNA of the CDR3: TGTGCCAGCAGTAGTACGACAGGAGGTGGCTACACCTTC. The chain is built from TRBV6-2 or TRBV6-3 and TRBJ1-2, with TRBD1 as a possible D gene (6 bases). V was trimmed by 5 bases and J by 7 bases, leaving 14 bases between them. The CDR3 covers 13 residues. CDR1 is MNHEY and CDR2 is SVGEGT in the germline V gene.

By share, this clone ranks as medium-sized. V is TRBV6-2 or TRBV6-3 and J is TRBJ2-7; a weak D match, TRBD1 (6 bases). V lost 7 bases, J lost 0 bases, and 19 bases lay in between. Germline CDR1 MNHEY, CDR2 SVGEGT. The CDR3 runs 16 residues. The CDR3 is CASTSLGQRSSYEQYF. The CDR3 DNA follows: TGTGCCAGCACCAGCCTAGGACAGAGGTCCTCCTACGAGCAGTACTTC.

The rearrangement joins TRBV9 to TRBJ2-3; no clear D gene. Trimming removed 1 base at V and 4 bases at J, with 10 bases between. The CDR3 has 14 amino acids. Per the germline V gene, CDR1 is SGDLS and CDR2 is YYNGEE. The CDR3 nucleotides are TGTGCCAGCAGCGTAATCTGGCCCCCAGATACGCAGTATTTT. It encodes CASSVIWPPDTQYF.

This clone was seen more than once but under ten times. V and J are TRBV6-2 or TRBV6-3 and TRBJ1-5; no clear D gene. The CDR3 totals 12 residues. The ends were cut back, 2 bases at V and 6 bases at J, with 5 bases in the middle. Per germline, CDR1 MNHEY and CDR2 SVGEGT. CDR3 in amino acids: CASSYVGQPQHF. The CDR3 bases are TGTGCCAGCAGTTACGTGGGTCAGCCCCAGCATTTT.

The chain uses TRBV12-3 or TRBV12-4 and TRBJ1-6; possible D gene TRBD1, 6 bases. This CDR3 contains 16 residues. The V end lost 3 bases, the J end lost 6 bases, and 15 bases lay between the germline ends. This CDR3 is CASSLGGLGFNSPLHF. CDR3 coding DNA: TGTGCCAGCAGTTTGGGGGGCCTAGGGTTTAATTCACCCCTCCACTTT.

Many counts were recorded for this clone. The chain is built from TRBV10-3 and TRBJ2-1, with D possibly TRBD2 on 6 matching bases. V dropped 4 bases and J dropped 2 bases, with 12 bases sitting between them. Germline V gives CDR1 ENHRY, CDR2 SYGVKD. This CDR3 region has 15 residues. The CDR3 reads CAISVREAAYNEQFF. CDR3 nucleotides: TGTGCCATCAGTGTGAGGGAGGCAGCCTACAATGAGCAGTTCTTC.

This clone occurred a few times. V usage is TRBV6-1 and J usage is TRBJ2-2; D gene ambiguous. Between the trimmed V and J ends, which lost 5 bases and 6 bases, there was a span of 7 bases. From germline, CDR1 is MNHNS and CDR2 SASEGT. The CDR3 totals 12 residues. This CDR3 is CASSSTAGELFF. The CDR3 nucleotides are TGTGCCAGCAGTAGTACCGCCGGGGAGCTGTTTTTT.

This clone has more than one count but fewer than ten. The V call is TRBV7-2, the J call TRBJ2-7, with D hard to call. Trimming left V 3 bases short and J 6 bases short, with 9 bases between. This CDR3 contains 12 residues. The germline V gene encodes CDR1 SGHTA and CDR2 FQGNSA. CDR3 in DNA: TGTGCCAGCAGCTTGAGTCCCCGCGAGCAGTACTTC. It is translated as CASSLSPREQYF.

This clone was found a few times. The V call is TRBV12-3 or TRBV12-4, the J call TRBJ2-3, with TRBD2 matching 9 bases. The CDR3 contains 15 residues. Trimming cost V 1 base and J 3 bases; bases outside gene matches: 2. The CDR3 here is CASSLGGRGTDTQYF. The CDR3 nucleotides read TGTGCCAGCAGTTTAGGCGGGAGGGGGACAGATACGCAGTATTTT.

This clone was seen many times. CDR3 nucleotides: TGTGCCAGCAGTCCGGGACGGATCAATCAGCCCCAGCATTTT. It is translated as CASSPGRINQPQHF. This chain uses TRBV2 with TRBJ1-5; D might be TRBD1 (5 bases). The germline V gene encodes CDR1 SNHLY and CDR2 FYNNEI. Trimming pared 5 bases from V and 3 bases from J, leaving 11 bases between. The CDR3 length is 14 residues.

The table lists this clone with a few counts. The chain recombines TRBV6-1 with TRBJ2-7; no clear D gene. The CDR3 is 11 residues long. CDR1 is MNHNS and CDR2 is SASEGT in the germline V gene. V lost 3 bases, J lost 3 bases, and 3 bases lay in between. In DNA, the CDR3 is TGTGCCAGCAGTGACCACTACGAGCAGTACTTC. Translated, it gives CASSDHYEQYF.

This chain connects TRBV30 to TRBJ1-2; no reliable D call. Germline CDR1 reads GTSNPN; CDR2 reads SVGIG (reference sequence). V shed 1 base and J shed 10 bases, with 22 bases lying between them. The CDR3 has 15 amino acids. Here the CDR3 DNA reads TGTGCCTGGAGTGACCTCCCTACAGTGGCCCATGTCTACACCTTC. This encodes CAWSDLPTVAHVYTF.